The entry below gives a single T cell receptor (beta chain) sequence along with its context. The CDR3 is 15 residues long. Trimming removed 6 bases at V and 0 bases at J, with 12 bases between. Germline V lookup: CDR1 MDHEN, CDR2 SYDVKM. This specimen belongs to a study of blood T cell repertoires in COVID-19. Clones were read by immunoSEQ multiplex PCR, and TCRdb kept only the in-frame ones, dropping some. Of roughly 250,000 clones listed, roughly 83% are singletons. Researchers sorted participants into cohorts using their self-reported clinical history. The genes are TRBV28 and TRBJ1-5; D perhaps matches TRBD1 (5 bases). The TCR originated in a woman in her fifties or sixties who had recovered from COVID-19. The specimen sequenced was PBMCs or T cells enriched from blood (not recorded which). The chain's CDR3 is CASRRTGISNQPQHF. CDR3 nucleotide sequence: TGTGCCAGCAGAAGAACAGGAATTAGCAATCAGCCCCAGCATTTT.